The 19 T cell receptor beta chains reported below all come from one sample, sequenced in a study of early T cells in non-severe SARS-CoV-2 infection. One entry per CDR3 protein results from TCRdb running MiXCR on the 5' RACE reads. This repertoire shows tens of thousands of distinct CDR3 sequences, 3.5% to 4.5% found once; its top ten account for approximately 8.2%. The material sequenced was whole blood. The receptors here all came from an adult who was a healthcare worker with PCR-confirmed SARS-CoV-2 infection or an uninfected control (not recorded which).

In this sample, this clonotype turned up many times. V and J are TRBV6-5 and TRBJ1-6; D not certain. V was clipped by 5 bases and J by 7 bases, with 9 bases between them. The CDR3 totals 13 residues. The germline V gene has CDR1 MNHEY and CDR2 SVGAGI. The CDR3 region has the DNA TGTGCCAGCAGTCTCGGAGGGAATTCACCCCTCCACTTT. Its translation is CASSLGGNSPLHF.

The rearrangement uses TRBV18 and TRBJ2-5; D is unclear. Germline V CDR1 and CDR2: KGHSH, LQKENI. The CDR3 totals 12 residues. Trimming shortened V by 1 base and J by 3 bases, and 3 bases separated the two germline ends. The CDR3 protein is CASSPREETQYF. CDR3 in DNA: TGTGCCAGCTCACCACGGGAAGAGACCCAGTACTTC.

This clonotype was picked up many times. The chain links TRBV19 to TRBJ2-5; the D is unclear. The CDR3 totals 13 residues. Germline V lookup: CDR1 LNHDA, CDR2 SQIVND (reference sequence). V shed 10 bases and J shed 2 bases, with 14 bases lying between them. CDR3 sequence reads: CAIGGSRQETQYF. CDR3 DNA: TGTGCCATCGGTGGGTCTAGGCAAGAGACCCAGTACTTC.

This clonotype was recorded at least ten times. The CDR3 sequence: CASSLNRGSYEQYF. The DNA of the CDR3 is TGTGCCAGCAGCTTAAACAGGGGATCCTACGAGCAGTACTTC. V gene TRBV7-2 combines with J gene TRBJ2-7; the match to TRBD1 covers 7 bases. From germline, CDR1 is SGHTA and CDR2 FQGNSA. The CDR3 covers 14 residues. V lost 2 bases, J lost 1 base, and 2 bases stayed unmatched.

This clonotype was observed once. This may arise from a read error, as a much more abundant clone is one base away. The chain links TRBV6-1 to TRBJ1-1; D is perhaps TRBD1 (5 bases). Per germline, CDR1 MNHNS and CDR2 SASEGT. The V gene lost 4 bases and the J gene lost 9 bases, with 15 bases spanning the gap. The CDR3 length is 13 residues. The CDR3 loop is CASSGTGLGQAFF. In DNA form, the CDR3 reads TGTGCCAGCAGTGGCACGGGGCTAGGCCAAGCTTTCTTT.

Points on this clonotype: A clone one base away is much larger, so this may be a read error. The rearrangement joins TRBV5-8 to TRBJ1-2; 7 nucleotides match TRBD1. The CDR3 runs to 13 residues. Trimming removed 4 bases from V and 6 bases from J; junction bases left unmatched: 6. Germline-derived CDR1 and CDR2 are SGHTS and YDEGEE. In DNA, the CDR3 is TGTGCCAGCAGCGAGGACAGGTACGATGGCTACACCTTC. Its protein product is CASSEDRYDGYTF.

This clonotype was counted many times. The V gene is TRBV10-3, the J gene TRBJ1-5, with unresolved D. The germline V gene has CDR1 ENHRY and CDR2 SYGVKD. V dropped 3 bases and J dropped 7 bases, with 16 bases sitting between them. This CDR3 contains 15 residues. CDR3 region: CAISELLGTGQPQHF. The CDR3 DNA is TGTGCCATCAGTGAATTGCTGGGAACGGGACAGCCCCAGCATTTT.

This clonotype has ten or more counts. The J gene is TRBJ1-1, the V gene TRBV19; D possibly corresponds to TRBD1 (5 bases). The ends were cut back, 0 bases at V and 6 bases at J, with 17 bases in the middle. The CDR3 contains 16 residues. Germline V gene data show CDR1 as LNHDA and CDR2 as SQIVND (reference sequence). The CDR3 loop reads CASSIDRSGLRAEAFF. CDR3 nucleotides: TGTGCCAGTAGTATAGACCGGTCAGGGCTTCGGGCTGAAGCTTTCTTT.

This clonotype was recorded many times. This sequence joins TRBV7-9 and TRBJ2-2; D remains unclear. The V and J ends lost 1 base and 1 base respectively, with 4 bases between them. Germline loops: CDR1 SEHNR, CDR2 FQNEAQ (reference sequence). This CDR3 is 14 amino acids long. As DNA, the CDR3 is TGTGCCAGCAGCTTAGACCAGAACACCGGGGAGCTGTTTTTT. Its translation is CASSLDQNTGELFF.

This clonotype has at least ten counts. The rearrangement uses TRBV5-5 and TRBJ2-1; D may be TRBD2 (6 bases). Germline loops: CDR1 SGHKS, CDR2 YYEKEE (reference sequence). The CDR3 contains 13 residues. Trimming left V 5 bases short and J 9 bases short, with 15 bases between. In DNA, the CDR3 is TGTGCCAGCAGGTTGTGGGGGGAGGCTGAGCAGTTCTTC. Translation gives CASRLWGEAEQFF.

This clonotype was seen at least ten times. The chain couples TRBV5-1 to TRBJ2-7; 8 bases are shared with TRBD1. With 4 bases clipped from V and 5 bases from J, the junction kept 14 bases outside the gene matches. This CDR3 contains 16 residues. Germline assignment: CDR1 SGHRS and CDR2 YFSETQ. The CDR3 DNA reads TGCGCCAGCAGCCGATCTGGGGCAGGGGGCTCGGACGAGCAGTACTTC. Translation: CASSRSGAGGSDEQYF.

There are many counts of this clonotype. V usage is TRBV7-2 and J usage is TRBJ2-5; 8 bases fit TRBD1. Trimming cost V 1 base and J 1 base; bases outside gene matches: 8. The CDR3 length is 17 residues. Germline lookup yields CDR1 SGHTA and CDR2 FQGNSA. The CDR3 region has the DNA TGTGCCAGCAGCTTAGTTGGGGACAGGTTTTTCCAAGAGACCCAGTACTTC. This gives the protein CASSLVGDRFFQETQYF.

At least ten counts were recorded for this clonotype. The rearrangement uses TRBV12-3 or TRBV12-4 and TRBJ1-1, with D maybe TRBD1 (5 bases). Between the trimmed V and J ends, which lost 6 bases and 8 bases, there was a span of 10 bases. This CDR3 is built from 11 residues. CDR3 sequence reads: CASSAGQEAFF. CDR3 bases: TGTGCCAGCAGCGCCGGACAAGAAGCTTTCTTT.

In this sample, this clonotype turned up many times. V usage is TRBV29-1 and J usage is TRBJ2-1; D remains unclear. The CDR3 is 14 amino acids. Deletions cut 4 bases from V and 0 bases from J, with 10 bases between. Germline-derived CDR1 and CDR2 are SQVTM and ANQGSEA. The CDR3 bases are TGCAGCGTTGTTGGCAGGAGCTCCTACAATGAGCAGTTCTTC. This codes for CSVVGRSSYNEQFF.

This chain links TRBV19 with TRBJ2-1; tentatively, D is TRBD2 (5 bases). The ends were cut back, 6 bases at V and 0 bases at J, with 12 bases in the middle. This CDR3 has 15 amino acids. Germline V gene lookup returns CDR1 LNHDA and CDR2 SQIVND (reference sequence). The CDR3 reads CASRLAFRSYNEQFF. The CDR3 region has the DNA TGTGCCAGTAGATTAGCGTTCCGCTCCTACAATGAGCAGTTCTTC.

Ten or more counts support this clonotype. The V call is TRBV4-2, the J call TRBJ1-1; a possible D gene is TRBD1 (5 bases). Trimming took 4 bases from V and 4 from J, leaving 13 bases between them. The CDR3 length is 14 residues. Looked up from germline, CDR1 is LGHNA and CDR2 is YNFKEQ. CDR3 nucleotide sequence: TGTGCCAGCAGCCCCGGGGGGGTTCGCACTGAAGCTTTCTTT. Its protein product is CASSPGGVRTEAFF.

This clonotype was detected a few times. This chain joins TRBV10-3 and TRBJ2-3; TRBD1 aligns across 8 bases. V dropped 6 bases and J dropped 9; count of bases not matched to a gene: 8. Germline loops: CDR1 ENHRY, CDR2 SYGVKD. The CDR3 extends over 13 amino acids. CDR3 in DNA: TGTGCCATCAGCCAGGGACAGGTGGAAACGCAGTATTTT. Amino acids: CAISQGQVETQYF.

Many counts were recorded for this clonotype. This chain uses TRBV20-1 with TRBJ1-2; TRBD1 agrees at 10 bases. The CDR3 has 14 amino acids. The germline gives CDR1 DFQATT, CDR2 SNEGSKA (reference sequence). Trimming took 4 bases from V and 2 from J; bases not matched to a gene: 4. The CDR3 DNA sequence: TGCAGTGCTATAGCGGGACAGGGGAACTATGGCTACACCTTC. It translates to CSAIAGQGNYGYTF.

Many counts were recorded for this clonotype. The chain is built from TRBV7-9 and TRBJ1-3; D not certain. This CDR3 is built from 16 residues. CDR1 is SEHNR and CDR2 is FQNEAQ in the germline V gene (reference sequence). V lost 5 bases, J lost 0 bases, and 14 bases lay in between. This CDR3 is CASSVFASTSGNTIYF. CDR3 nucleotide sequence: TGTGCCAGCAGCGTCTTCGCCTCCACCTCTGGAAACACCATATATTTT.